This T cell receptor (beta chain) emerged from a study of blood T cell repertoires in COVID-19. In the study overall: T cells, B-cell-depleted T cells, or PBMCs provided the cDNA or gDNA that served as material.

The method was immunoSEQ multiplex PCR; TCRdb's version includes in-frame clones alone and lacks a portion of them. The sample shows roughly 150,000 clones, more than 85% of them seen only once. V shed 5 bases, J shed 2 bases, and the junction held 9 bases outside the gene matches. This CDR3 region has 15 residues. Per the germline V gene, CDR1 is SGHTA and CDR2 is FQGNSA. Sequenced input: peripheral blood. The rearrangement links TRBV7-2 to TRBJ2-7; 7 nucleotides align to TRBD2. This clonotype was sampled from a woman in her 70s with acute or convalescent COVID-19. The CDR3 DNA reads TGTGCCAGCAGCCTAGGGCTAGCGGAGGCCTACGAGCAGTACTTC. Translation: CASSLGLAEAYEQYF.